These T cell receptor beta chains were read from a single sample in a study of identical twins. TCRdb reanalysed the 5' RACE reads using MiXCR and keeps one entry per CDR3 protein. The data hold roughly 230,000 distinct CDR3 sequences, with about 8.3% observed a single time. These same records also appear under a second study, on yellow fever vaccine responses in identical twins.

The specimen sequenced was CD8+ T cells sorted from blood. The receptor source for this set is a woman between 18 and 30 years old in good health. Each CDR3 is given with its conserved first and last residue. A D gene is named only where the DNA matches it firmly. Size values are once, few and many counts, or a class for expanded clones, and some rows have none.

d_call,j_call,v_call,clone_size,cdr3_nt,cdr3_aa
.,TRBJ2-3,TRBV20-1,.,TGCAGTGCTAAAGGGTTAGCGGGCACAGATACGCAGTATTTT,CSAKGLAGTDTQYF
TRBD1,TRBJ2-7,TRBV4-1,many,TGCGCCAGCAGCCAGGGACAGTCGACAACCTACGAGCAGTACTTC,CASSQGQSTTYEQYF
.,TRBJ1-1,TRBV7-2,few,TGTGCCAGCAGCCTTTTCGTTTCAGGCCTGGGGACTGAAGCTTTCTTT,CASSLFVSGLGTEAFF
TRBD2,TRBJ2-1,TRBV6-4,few,TGTGCCAGCAGTGACTCCGGACTAGCGGGGTTCGATGAGCAGTTCTTC,CASSDSGLAGFDEQFF
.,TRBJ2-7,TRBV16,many,TGTGCCAGCAGCCAAAGTAGAGGGTGGAATTCCTACGAGCAGTACTTC,CASSQSRGWNSYEQYF
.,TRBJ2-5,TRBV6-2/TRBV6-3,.,TGTGCCAGCAGTTCCCCTGGACACATCCAAGAGACCCAGTACTTC,CASSSPGHIQETQYF
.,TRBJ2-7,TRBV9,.,TGTGCCAGCAGCGTAGATCCGAACTACGAGCAGTACTTC,CASSVDPNYEQYF
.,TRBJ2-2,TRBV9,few,TGTGCCAGCAGCGTAGTGATAGCCGGGGAGCTGTTTTTT,CASSVVIAGELFF
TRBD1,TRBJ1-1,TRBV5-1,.,TGCGCCAGCAGCTTTAAAGGACAGGGGAACACTGAAGCTTTCTTT,CASSFKGQGNTEAFF
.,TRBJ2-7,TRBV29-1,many,TGCAGCGTTGAGGAAACCTACGAGCAGTACTTC,CSVEETYEQYF
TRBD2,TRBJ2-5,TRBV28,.,TGTGCCAGCAGTTTAGGAGGGGCAACGGGGGGAGGGCCGGAGGAGACCCAGTACTTC,CASSLGGATGGGPEETQYF
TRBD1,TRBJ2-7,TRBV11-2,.,TGTGCCAGCAGCCCCGACCCACTCCGGGACAGACAACAAGGCTACGAGCAGTACTTC,CASSPDPLRDRQQGYEQYF
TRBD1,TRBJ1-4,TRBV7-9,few,TGTGCCAGCAGTCTACAGGGGTGGGATGAAAAACTGTTTTTT,CASSLQGWDEKLFF
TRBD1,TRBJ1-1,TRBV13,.,TGTGCCAGCAGTTTTGCCGGGACAGGTTGGATGAACACTGAAGCTTTCTTT,CASSFAGTGWMNTEAFF
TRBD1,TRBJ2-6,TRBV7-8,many,TGTGCCAGCAGCTTGTCCGGGACAGGGACTGGGGCCAACGTCCTGACTTTC,CASSLSGTGTGANVLTF
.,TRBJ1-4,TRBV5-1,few,TGCGCCAGCAGCTTCCTTGGACACGGTAATAATGAAAAACTGTTTTTT,CASSFLGHGNNEKLFF
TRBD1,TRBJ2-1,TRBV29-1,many,TGCAGCGCGACCGGGACAGGGGTCAACGAGCAGTTCTTC,CSATGTGVNEQFF
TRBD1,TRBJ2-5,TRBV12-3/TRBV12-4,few,TGTGCCAGCAGTTTATGGCAGGGGGCGGGTGAGACCCAGTACTTC,CASSLWQGAGETQYF
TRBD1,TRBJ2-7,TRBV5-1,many,TGCGCCAGCAGCTACGCGGGACAGGCCCTCGAGCAGTACTTC,CASSYAGQALEQYF
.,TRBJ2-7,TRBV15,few,TGTGCCACCAGCACCTCGTCGCAGCGCTACGAGCAGTACTTC,CATSTSSQRYEQYF
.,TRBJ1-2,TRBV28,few,TGTGCCAGCAGTTCGTCGGGGGGCCATGGCTACACCTTC,CASSSSGGHGYTF
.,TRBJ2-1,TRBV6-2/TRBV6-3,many,TGTGCCAGCAGCAGGGACGCCCACAATGAGCAGTTCTTC,CASSRDAHNEQFF
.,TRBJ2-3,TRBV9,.,TGTGCCAGCAGCGGCAACGGGGGGCTGACTAGCACAGATACGCAGTATTTT,CASSGNGGLTSTDTQYF
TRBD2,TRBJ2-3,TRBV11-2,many,TGTGCCAGCAGCTTCATTCTAGCGGGAGGGCCTGACACGCAGTATTTT,CASSFILAGGPDTQYF
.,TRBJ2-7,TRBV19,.,TGTGCCAGTAGCGGGGAGGCAGCCTACGAGCAGTACTTC,CASSGEAAYEQYF
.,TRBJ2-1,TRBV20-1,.,TGCAGTGCTAGACAGAGCTCCTACAATGAGCAGTTCTTC,CSARQSSYNEQFF
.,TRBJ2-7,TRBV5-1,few,TGCGCCAGCAGCTTGGAATGGGTCAGGGGAGGCTACGAGCAGTACTTC,CASSLEWVRGGYEQYF